These 19 T cell receptor beta chains were all obtained from the same sample, sequenced in a study of T cells after yellow fever vaccination. TCRdb processed the 5' RACE reads anew with MiXCR; each CDR3 protein has one entry. Of 600,000 to 750,000 distinct CDR3 sequences detected, 9% to 15% appear once; the ten largest clones hold 15%. Sequences were derived from PBMCs, sampled on the day of the yellow fever booster vaccination. The receptors derive from a man aged 30 to 39 who received the YFV17D yellow fever vaccine.

The chain uses TRBV7-2 and TRBJ2-1; D call uncertain. The CDR3 totals 14 residues. V lost 6 bases and J lost 0, with 9 bases in between. Germline CDR1 SGHTA, CDR2 FQGNSA. Here the CDR3 DNA reads TGTGCCAGCAGTGAGTCTTCCTCCTACAATGAGCAGTTCTTC. This encodes CASSESSSYNEQFF.

The chain couples TRBV20-1 to TRBJ2-7; D tentatively reads TRBD1 or TRBD2 (5 bases each). Trimming left V 4 bases short and J 0 bases short, with 16 bases between. CDR3 length equals 15 residues. CDR1 is DFQATT and CDR2 is SNEGSKA in the germline V gene (reference sequence). In nucleotides, the CDR3 is TGCAGTGCTAACCCTCGGACGGGGCCCTCCTACGAGCAGTACTTC. Translated, it gives CSANPRTGPSYEQYF.

J is TRBJ2-5 and V is TRBV24-1; D might be TRBD1 (5 bases). The CDR3 runs 12 residues. Germline CDR1 reads KGHDR; CDR2 reads SFDVKD. Trimming stripped 5 bases from V and 5 bases from J, with 8 bases between. CDR3 protein: CATSGQGETQYF. As DNA, the CDR3 is TGTGCCACCAGTGGGCAGGGTGAGACCCAGTACTTC.

This clonotype was detected ten times or more. An end of the junction differs from the germline gene, which may be a read error. V usage is TRBV12-3 or TRBV12-4 and J usage is TRBJ2-7; tentative D call: TRBD1 (6 bases). The CDR3 is 11 residues long. CDR3 region: CASSLGTEPSF. CDR3 coding DNA: TGTGCCAGCAGTTTAGGGACAGAACCCTCCTTC.

The chain joins TRBV12-3 or TRBV12-4 to TRBJ2-1; 11 bases map to TRBD2. The length of the CDR3 is 17 residues. V was pared by 0 bases and J by 8 bases, with 9 bases of the junction left unmatched. CDR3 sequence reads: CASSLALVAGGIDEQFF. For the CDR3, the DNA is TGTGCCAGCAGTTTAGCGCTGGTAGCGGGAGGGATCGATGAGCAGTTCTTC.

This chain links TRBV29-1 with TRBJ2-7; D gene ambiguous. The germline CDR1 and CDR2 sequences are SQVTM and ANQGSEA. V was trimmed by 6 bases and J by 5 bases, leaving 14 bases between them. The CDR3 spans 12 residues. The CDR3 is CSVPGPGNEQYF. The CDR3 nucleotides read TGCAGCGTCCCCGGGCCCGGAAACGAGCAGTACTTC.

This clonotype turned up a few times. This chain connects TRBV7-2 to TRBJ2-3; 11 nucleotides line up with TRBD2. CDR1 SGHTA and CDR2 FQGNSA come from the germline V gene. The J segment lost 2 bases and the V segment lost 1 base, leaving 5 bases of the junction unmatched. The CDR3 runs 17 residues. In DNA form, the CDR3 reads TGTGCCAGCAGCTTAGTTAATAGCGGGAGGGCCACAGATACGCAGTATTTT. It encodes CASSLVNSGRATDTQYF.

This clonotype was detected many times. The V call is TRBV15, the J call TRBJ2-5, with 7 bases that match TRBD2. Germline CDR1 reads LNHNV; CDR2 reads YYDKDF (reference sequence). Trimming cost V 0 bases and J 1 base; bases outside gene matches: 2. This CDR3 contains 15 residues. In DNA form, the CDR3 reads TGTGCCACCAGCAGAGACGCTAGCGGCCAAGAGACCCAGTACTTC. Translated, it gives CATSRDASGQETQYF.

This chain connects TRBV12-3 or TRBV12-4 to TRBJ2-7; D might be TRBD1 or TRBD2, each matching 5 bases. This CDR3 contains 14 residues. Deletions cut 6 bases from V and 4 bases from J, with 16 bases between. The CDR3 DNA reads as TGTGCCAGCAGCCATGGGACGAGTGGGTACGAGCAGTACTTC. This codes for CASSHGTSGYEQYF.

The genes are TRBV3-1 and TRBJ2-1; no clear D gene. Between the trimmed V and J ends, which lost 0 bases and 7 bases, there was a span of 4 bases. In germline, CDR1 is LGHDT, CDR2 YNNKEL (reference sequence). This CDR3 spans 12 amino acids. CDR3 DNA: TGTGCCAGCAGCCAAGATAGGAATGAGCAGTTCTTC. As protein: CASSQDRNEQFF.

This clonotype was observed a handful of times. This sequence joins TRBV3-1 and TRBJ1-5; D gene unclear. CDR1 and CDR2 (germline): LGHDT, YNNKEL (reference sequence). The CDR3 is 15 residues long. V was pared by 1 base and J by 3 bases, with 10 bases between. The chain's CDR3 is CASSQGRAINQPQHF. The CDR3 DNA is TGTGCCAGCAGCCAAGGTAGGGCGATCAATCAGCCCCAGCATTTT.

In the case of this clonotype: A much larger clone lies one base from this, so it may be a read error. The chain uses TRBV10-3 and TRBJ2-5; D is possibly TRBD2 (5 bases). Deletions cut 6 bases from V and 5 bases from J, with 7 bases between. The germline CDR1 and CDR2 sequences are ENHRY and SYGVKD. The CDR3 has 11 residues. The CDR3 region has the DNA TGTGCCATCAGCCCGGGGGAGACCCAGTACTTC. Translation gives CAISPGETQYF.

This sequence joins TRBV7-2 and TRBJ2-5; D perhaps matches TRBD1 (5 bases). The CDR3 is made up of 17 amino acids. CDR1 and CDR2 (germline): SGHTA, FQGNSA. The V gene lost 3 bases and the J gene lost 1 base, with 18 bases spanning the gap. The CDR3 is CASSFSRQLLIQETQYF. Written as DNA, the CDR3 is TGTGCCAGCAGCTTTAGTAGACAGCTACTGATCCAAGAGACCCAGTACTTC. The full variable domain, its missing parts supplied by reference TRBV7-2 and TRBJ2-5, is GAGVSQSPSNKVTEKGKDVELRCDPISGHTALYWYRQSLGQGLEFLIYFQGNSAPDKSGLPSDRFSAERTGGSVSTLTIQRTQQEDSAVYLCASSFSRQLLIQETQYFGPGTRLLVL.

V usage is TRBV12-3 or TRBV12-4 and J usage is TRBJ2-1, with TRBD2 identical over 9 bases. The CDR3 is 15 residues long. V lost 5 bases to trimming and J lost 9 bases; unmatched junction nucleotides: 11. The CDR3 loop reads CASSLQASGISEQFF. In DNA form, the CDR3 reads TGTGCCAGCAGTCTCCAGGCTAGCGGGATTTCTGAGCAGTTCTTC.

V and J are TRBV7-2 and TRBJ2-7, with D unresolved. The CDR3 loop spans 13 amino acids. The germline V and J ends were trimmed by 2 bases and 3 bases, with 8 bases remaining between them. CDR1 and CDR2 (germline): SGHTA, FQGNSA. CDR3 residues: CASSLPQYYEQYF. The CDR3 nucleotides are TGTGCCAGCAGCTTACCACAGTACTACGAGCAGTACTTC.

The rearrangement links TRBV14 to TRBJ2-7; D possibly corresponds to TRBD2 (5 bases). This CDR3 is 14 amino acids long. Germline loops: CDR1 SGHDN, CDR2 FVKESK. V dropped 4 bases and J dropped 0 bases, with 10 bases sitting between them. The CDR3 coding sequence is TGTGCCAGCAGCCGATCCGGGGTCTCCTACGAGCAGTACTTC. This codes for CASSRSGVSYEQYF.

The chain combines TRBV4-3 with TRBJ2-7; weak D call: TRBD1 (5 bases). V was clipped by 1 base and J by 2 bases, with 12 bases between them. Germline loops: CDR1 LGHNA, CDR2 YSLEER. CDR3 size: 15 residues. The chain's CDR3 is CASSQGKGSTYEQYF. CDR3 coding DNA: TGCGCCAGCAGCCAAGGGAAGGGGTCCACCTACGAGCAGTACTTC.

This clonotype was picked up many times. The chain couples TRBV5-1 to TRBJ2-3; 8 positions agree with TRBD1. CDR1 is SGHRS and CDR2 is YFSETQ in the germline V gene. This CDR3 contains 13 residues. The J segment lost 1 base and the V segment lost 6 bases, leaving 1 base of the junction unmatched. The CDR3 coding sequence is TGCGCCAGCAAGACAGGGGGCACAGATACGCAGTATTTT. Protein: CASKTGGTDTQYF.

This clonotype was picked up a small number of times. The chain uses TRBV5-1 and TRBJ2-3; 7 bases agree with TRBD1. Germline assignment: CDR1 SGHRS and CDR2 YFSETQ. The length of the CDR3 is 15 residues. With 0 bases clipped from V and 4 bases from J, the junction kept 5 bases outside the gene matches. DNA of the CDR3: TGCGCCAGCAGCTTGGTCGAGACAGGGTCAGATACGCAGTATTTT. Translating it yields CASSLVETGSDTQYF.